These 22 T cell receptor beta chains came from one sample sequenced in a study of CDR3 diversity in severe acne. One entry per CDR3 protein results from TCRdb running MiXCR on the PCR reads. The sample contains some 84,000 distinct CDR3 sequences, 50% to 65% of which appear only once. The sequencing input was blood. The receptors were sampled from a male donor in good health, without acne.

Concerning this clonotype: One end of the junction does not line up with germline, which may come from a read error. V gene TRBV7-9 combines with J gene TRBJ1-4; D is unclear. This CDR3 is built from 13 residues. Per the germline V gene, CDR1 is SEHNR and CDR2 is FQNEAQ (reference sequence). CDR3 coding DNA: TGCGCCAGCAGCTCGGGTCCTAATGAAAAACTGTTTTTT. This sequence encodes CASSSGPNEKLFF.

In regard to this clonotype: At one end the junction does not follow the germline gene, possibly because of a read error. J is TRBJ2-7 and V is TRBV29-1; D ambiguous. The CDR3 has 10 amino acids. CDR1 and CDR2 (germline): SQVTM, ANQGSEA. The CDR3 region has the DNA TGCAGCGTTGCGGCGACGGGCCTGATCTTC. Encoded protein: CSVAATGLIF.

The CDR3 sequence is CASSPPGPRRETQYF. DNA of the CDR3: TGTGCCAGCAGTCCTCCGGGACCACGCCGAGAGACCCAGTACTTC. This chain connects TRBV25-1 to TRBJ2-5; D is perhaps TRBD1 or TRBD2 (5 bases each). The V end lost 5 bases, the J end lost 4 bases, and 17 bases lay between the germline ends. CDR3 length: 15 amino acids. Germline V gives CDR1 MGHDK, CDR2 SYGVNS.

The chain combines TRBV5-6 with TRBJ2-3, with a weak D call TRBD1 (6 bases). Between the trimmed V and J ends, which lost 4 bases and 2 bases, there was a span of 17 bases. From germline, CDR1 is SGHDT and CDR2 YYEEEE. This CDR3 has 16 residues. The CDR3 is CASSAQGSLNTDTQYF. CDR3 in DNA: TGTGCCAGCAGCGCCCAGGGGTCCCTGAACACAGATACGCAGTATTTT.

The V call is TRBV2, the J call TRBJ1-3; D gene ambiguous. Trimming took 8 bases from V and 8 from J, leaving 10 bases between them. The CDR3 totals 11 residues. Looked up from germline, CDR1 is SNHLY and CDR2 is FYNNEI. CDR3 sequence: CASAGSDTIYF. CDR3 sequence (DNA): TGTGCCAGCGCGGGGTCAGACACCATATATTTT. The variable domain in full, with the rest retrieved from reference TRBV2 and TRBJ1-3, is EPEVTQTPSHQVTQMGQEVILRCVPISNHLYFYWYRQILGQKVEFLVSFYNNEISEKSEIFDDQFSVERPDGSNFTLKIRSTKLEDSAMYFCASAGSDTIYFGEGSWLTVV.

This clonotype was counted between two and nine times. This chain uses TRBV19 with TRBJ1-1; 10 bases agree with TRBD1. This CDR3 contains 16 residues. V lost 6 bases, J lost 5 bases, and 12 bases stayed unmatched. CDR1 is LNHDA, CDR2 SQIVND, per germline (reference sequence). DNA for the CDR3: TGTGCCAGTAGCACCCCGGGACAGGGGAGGGGAACTGAAGCTTTCTTT. Translated: CASSTPGQGRGTEAFF. The full variable domain, completed using reference TRBV19 and TRBJ1-1, is DGGITQSPKYLFRKEGQNVTLSCEQNLNHDAMYWYRQDPGQGLRLIYYSQIVNDFQKGDIAEGYSVSREKKESFPLTVTSAQKNPTAFYLCASSTPGQGRGTEAFFGQGTRLTVV.

Comments on this clonotype: The conserved phenylalanine or tryptophan normally closing the CDR3 is absent here, so this likely arose from a read error. It is unclear where the CDR3 begins or ends on the DNA, so no DNA is shown, and the CDR3 is as TCRdb lists it. The V call is TRBV9, the J call TRBJ2-3; TRBD2, as called in the table, went unchecked against the DNA. Counting both end residues, the CDR3 totals 18 amino acids. Looked up from germline, CDR1 is SGDLS and CDR2 is YYNGEE. The CDR3 loop reads CASSVGWGGPVKTDTRGV.

This clonotype has only a few counts. V is TRBV29-1 and J is TRBJ1-1, with D unresolved. V was clipped by 8 bases and J by 0 bases, with 19 bases between them. There are 15 residues in the CDR3. The germline gives CDR1 SQVTM, CDR2 ANQGSEA. The DNA for the CDR3 is TGCAGCACCGGAGACGGCTTCTCGATGAACACTGAAGCTTTCTTT. Its protein product is CSTGDGFSMNTEAFF.

V usage is TRBV20-1 and J usage is TRBJ1-2; D uncertain. Trimming removed 5 bases at V and 7 bases at J, with 17 bases between. CDR3 length: 13 residues. Germline V lookup: CDR1 DFQATT, CDR2 SNEGSKA (reference sequence). The CDR3 DNA sequence: TGCAGTGCTGGTTCGGGAGAGGGCGGTGGCTACACCTTC. Its translation: CSAGSGEGGGYTF.

The chain joins TRBV29-1 to TRBJ2-7; D possibly corresponds to TRBD1 (6 bases). Trimming pared 6 bases from V and 3 bases from J, leaving 18 bases between. Germline V CDR1 and CDR2: SQVTM, ANQGSEA. CDR3 length equals 14 residues. As DNA, the CDR3 is TGCAGCGTGCGACAGGCCGAAGGGCGCTACGAGCAGTACTTC. Translating it yields CSVRQAEGRYEQYF.

As for this clonotype: The CDR3 ends on some other residue instead of the conserved phenylalanine or tryptophan, so this is likely a read error. The chain carries TRBV7-6 and TRBJ2-7, with TRBD1 identical over 7 bases. The V segment lost 5 bases and the J segment 1 base; nucleotides outside the gene matches: 5. The CDR3 sequence is 14 residues long. Germline loops: CDR1 SGHVS, CDR2 FNYEAQ. The DNA of the CDR3 is TGTGCCAGCAGCCCTTTGGGACAGTCCTACGAGCAGTACTCC. Its translation: CASSPLGQSYEQYS.

The V call is TRBV24-1, the J call TRBJ1-5; no firm D call. Germline CDR1 KGHDR, CDR2 SFDVKD. The CDR3 covers 15 residues. V was cut by 2 bases and J by 0 bases, with 7 bases left in between. Written as DNA, the CDR3 is TGTGCCACCAGTGATTCGGGGTATAGCAATCAGCCCCAGCATTTT. Translated, it gives CATSDSGYSNQPQHF.

The rearrangement joins TRBV2 to TRBJ2-1, with TRBD2 identical over 7 bases. J lost 1 base, V lost 6 bases, and 18 bases had no gene match. The CDR3 runs to 19 residues. CDR1 and CDR2 (germline): SNHLY, FYNNEI. DNA of the CDR3: TGTGCCAGCAGCCCCTGGGGTGAAGTGGCTAGCGGATCCTACAATGAGCAGTTCTTC. Encoded protein: CASSPWGEVASGSYNEQFF.

At least ten counts were recorded for this clonotype. The DNA for the CDR3 is TGTGCCAGCTCACCACCGGTGTCAGCTGAGCAGTTCTTC. Protein product: CASSPPVSAEQFF. The rearrangement links TRBV18 to TRBJ2-1; D is undetermined. This CDR3 spans 13 amino acids. Trimming stripped 0 bases from V and 9 bases from J, with 9 bases between. The germline gives CDR1 KGHSH, CDR2 LQKENI. The whole variable domain, remainder taken from reference TRBV18 and TRBJ2-1, is NAGVMQNPRHLVRRRGQEARLRCSPMKGHSHVYWYRQLPEEGLKFMVYLQKENIIDESGMPKERFSAEFPKEGPSILRIQQVVRGDSAAYFCASSPPVSAEQFFGPGTRLTVL.

This clonotype came up a few times. This chain connects TRBV2 to TRBJ1-5; TRBD1 agrees at 7 bases. Germline V gene data show CDR1 as SNHLY and CDR2 as FYNNEI. The V segment lost 3 bases and the J segment 1 base; nucleotides outside the gene matches: 3. CDR3 length equals 15 residues. The CDR3 reads CASSDGRGSNQPQHF. DNA of the CDR3: TGTGCCAGCAGTGATGGCAGGGGGAGCAATCAGCCCCAGCATTTT.

This chain connects TRBV2 to TRBJ1-1, with D unresolved. Trimming stripped 5 bases from V and 7 bases from J, with 14 bases between. Per germline, CDR1 SNHLY and CDR2 FYNNEI. CDR3 length equals 13 residues. The CDR3 sequence: CASSPPGSGEAFF. CDR3 DNA sequence: TGTGCCAGCAGTCCCCCAGGAAGTGGTGAAGCTTTCTTT.

The chain has TRBV14 and TRBJ1-2; D unresolved. The V end lost 4 bases, the J end lost 3 bases, and 12 bases lay between the germline ends. Germline V gene lookup returns CDR1 SGHDN and CDR2 FVKESK. This CDR3 is built from 14 residues. The CDR3 loop reads CASSLHGLDYGYTF. Here the CDR3 DNA reads TGTGCCAGCAGCCTTCATGGACTGGACTATGGCTACACCTTC.

The count of this clonotype is one. V is TRBV9 and J is TRBJ1-1; 8 nucleotides agree with TRBD1. The CDR3 is made up of 13 amino acids. CDR1 is SGDLS and CDR2 is YYNGEE in the germline V gene. V trimming: 2 bases; J trimming: 3 bases; junction bases outside the gene matches: 0. CDR3 in DNA: TGTGCCAGCAGCGTGGACAGGGACACTGAAGCTTTCTTT. Translation gives CASSVDRDTEAFF.

This clonotype has more than one count but fewer than ten. The chain uses TRBV30 and TRBJ1-4; D not certain. The V gene's germline CDR1 is GTSNPN and CDR2 SVGIG (reference sequence). Trimming took off 5 bases at V and 4 bases at J, with 17 bases between the two ends. This CDR3 has 15 residues. The CDR3 region is CAWAHSGSVNEKLFF. CDR3 DNA: TGTGCCTGGGCCCACTCCGGGTCGGTTAATGAAAAACTGTTTTTT.

The rearrangement uses TRBV20-1 and TRBJ2-7, with a possible D match to TRBD2 (6 bases). The germline V gene has CDR1 DFQATT and CDR2 SNEGSKA (reference sequence). V lost 2 bases and J 3 bases, leaving 8 bases between the germline ends. The CDR3 consists of 12 residues. The CDR3 loop is CSARFGGYEQYF. The DNA for the CDR3 is TGCAGTGCTAGATTCGGGGGCTACGAGCAGTACTTC.

This clonotype was observed many times. The chain recombines TRBV11-1 with TRBJ2-5, with 10 bases lining up with TRBD2. Germline CDR1 and CDR2: SGHAT and FQDESV (reference sequence). The V gene end was trimmed by 3 bases and the J gene end by 3 bases; junction bases not matched to a gene: 1. The CDR3 is made up of 14 amino acids. Here the CDR3 reads CASSFTSGKETQYF. CDR3 nucleotides: TGTGCCAGCAGCTTCACTAGCGGGAAAGAGACCCAGTACTTC.

Ten or more counts support this clonotype. The V gene is TRBV3-1, the J gene TRBJ1-6; 7 positions agree with TRBD1. The CDR3 consists of 17 residues. Germline CDR1 reads LGHDT; CDR2 reads YNNKEL (reference sequence). With 0 bases clipped from V and 10 bases from J, the junction kept 12 bases outside the gene matches. The CDR3: CASSQDPETGRRSPLHF. The CDR3 DNA reads TGTGCCAGCAGCCAAGATCCCGAGACAGGGAGGCGCTCACCCCTCCACTTT.